The 23 T cell receptor beta chains below all came from one sample that was sequenced in a study of shared clonotypes between healthy human individuals. Profiling relied on immunoSEQ multiplex PCR, and the TCRdb table lists in-frame clones only, not all of them. The sample has roughly 1,500,000 clones, about 98% seen once. The sequenced material came from naive CD4+ T cells sorted from blood. The subset is: CD45RA+ positively selected. Receptors originate from a man aged 25 to 45 in good health.

V and J are TRBV5-4 and TRBJ2-1; 11 bases are shared with TRBD2. The CDR3 spans 18 residues. Germline assignment: CDR1 SGHNT and CDR2 YYREEE (reference sequence). With 3 bases clipped from V and 7 bases from J, the junction kept 15 bases outside the gene matches. Written as DNA, the CDR3 is TGTGCCAGCAGCTCAGGGACCCGACTAGCGGGAATCGTGAATGAGCAGTTCTTC. Translating gives CASSSGTRLAGIVNEQFF.

The genes are TRBV19 and TRBJ2-7; D gene uncertain. Germline V gene lookup returns CDR1 LNHDA and CDR2 SQIVND (reference sequence). V lost 3 bases to trimming and J lost 2 bases, with 11 bases between them. CDR3 length: 14 amino acids. The CDR3 protein is CASSISAATYEQYF. CDR3 in DNA: TGTGCCAGTAGTATCTCTGCGGCGACCTACGAGCAGTACTTC.

The V and J genes are TRBV19 and TRBJ2-2; D gene uncertain. Trimming took off 6 bases at V and 2 bases at J, with 10 bases between the two ends. Germline V gene lookup returns CDR1 LNHDA and CDR2 SQIVND (reference sequence). The CDR3 runs to 14 residues. The CDR3, as DNA: TGTGCCAGTAGAACAGCCCCAAACACCGGGGAGCTGTTTTTT. Protein sequence: CASRTAPNTGELFF. The variable domain in full, completed from reference TRBV19 and TRBJ2-2, reads DGGITQSPKYLFRKEGQNVTLSCEQNLNHDAMYWYRQDPGQGLRLIYYSQIVNDFQKGDIAEGYSVSREKKESFPLTVTSAQKNPTAFYLCASRTAPNTGELFFGEGSRLTVL.

The chain recombines TRBV19 with TRBJ2-5; TRBD1 aligns across 8 bases. The CDR3 runs 15 residues. V was pared by 1 base and J by 4 bases, with 5 bases of the junction left unmatched. From germline, CDR1 is LNHDA and CDR2 SQIVND (reference sequence). The chain's CDR3 is CASSIGAGGGETQYF. The DNA for the CDR3 is TGTGCCAGTAGTATAGGGGCAGGGGGCGGAGAGACCCAGTACTTC. Supplemented by reference TRBV19 and TRBJ2-5, the full variable domain reads DGGITQSPKYLFRKEGQNVTLSCEQNLNHDAMYWYRQDPGQGLRLIYYSQIVNDFQKGDIAEGYSVSREKKESFPLTVTSAQKNPTAFYLCASSIGAGGGETQYFGPGTRLLVL.

The chain couples TRBV11-1 to TRBJ1-1; D is unclear. Trimming took off 4 bases at V and 3 bases at J, with 15 bases between the two ends. This CDR3 is 15 amino acids long. Germline V gene data show CDR1 as SGHAT and CDR2 as FQDESV (reference sequence). CDR3 bases: TGTGCCAGCAGCTCCAAACCGCATCAGTACACTGAAGCTTTCTTT. Amino acid sequence: CASSSKPHQYTEAFF.

This chain uses TRBV5-1 with TRBJ2-7, with TRBD2 matching 13 bases. The ends lost 4 bases at V and 7 bases at J; junction bases unmatched: 11. Germline-derived CDR1 and CDR2 are SGHRS and YFSETQ. This CDR3 is built from 16 residues. CDR3: CASSPGLAGVLGEQYF. In nucleotides, the CDR3 is TGCGCCAGCAGCCCTGGACTAGCGGGAGTCTTGGGAGAGCAGTACTTC.

This clone was seen once. The CDR3 nucleotides read TGCAGCGTTGAATCTAGAGGTCGGCTCAAAGCCTACGAGCAGTACTTC. It specifies CSVESRGRLKAYEQYF. V usage is TRBV29-1 and J usage is TRBJ2-7; D remains unclear. Trimming took 2 bases from V and 2 from J, leaving 19 bases between them. The CDR3 has 16 amino acids. Germline CDR1 is SQVTM and CDR2 is ANQGSEA.

The genes are TRBV7-9 and TRBJ2-7; D might be TRBD2 (5 bases). V dropped 8 bases and J dropped 1 base, with 9 bases sitting between them. CDR1 and CDR2 (germline): SEHNR, FQNEAQ (reference sequence). The CDR3 totals 12 residues. The chain's CDR3 is CASCRDSYEQYF. The CDR3 DNA sequence: TGTGCCAGCTGTCGGGATTCCTACGAGCAGTACTTC.

The genes are TRBV2 and TRBJ1-2; possibly TRBD1 for D (6 bases). The germline CDR1 and CDR2 sequences are SNHLY and FYNNEI. This CDR3 comprises 13 residues. Trimming pared 0 bases from V and 8 bases from J, leaving 10 bases between. CDR3 protein: CASSEAHRVGYTF. As DNA, the CDR3 is TGTGCCAGCAGTGAAGCCCACAGGGTCGGCTACACCTTC. The entire variable domain, with the rest obtained from reference TRBV2 and TRBJ1-2, is as follows: EPEVTQTPSHQVTQMGQEVILRCVPISNHLYFYWYRQILGQKVEFLVSFYNNEISEKSEIFDDQFSVERPDGSNFTLKIRSTKLEDSAMYFCASSEAHRVGYTFGSGTRLTVV.

V usage is TRBV2 and J usage is TRBJ2-7; 8 nucleotides match TRBD2. V lost 5 bases, J lost 1 base, and 13 bases stayed unmatched. The CDR3 runs 17 residues. Germline lookup yields CDR1 SNHLY and CDR2 FYNNEI. CDR3 loop: CASSRLGASSGSYEQYF. CDR3 coding DNA: TGTGCCAGCAGTCGTCTGGGGGCGTCTAGCGGGTCCTACGAGCAGTACTTC.

The chain carries TRBV5-1 and TRBJ2-7; TRBD1 aligns across 7 bases. Germline values: CDR1 SGHRS, CDR2 YFSETQ. Germline trimming cut 8 bases from V and 4 bases from J; bases unmatched to any gene: 9. The CDR3 covers 13 residues. The CDR3 bases are TGCGCCAGTGGGACAGCTCCTTCTTACGAGCAGTACTTC. Translating gives CASGTAPSYEQYF.

This rearrangement joins TRBV2 to TRBJ1-1; TRBD1 matches at 8 bases. V dropped 4 bases and J dropped 6; count of bases not matched to a gene: 4. This CDR3 region has 13 residues. The germline CDR1 and CDR2 sequences are SNHLY and FYNNEI. Written as DNA, the CDR3 is TGTGCCAGCAGTGTACAGGGGGACTCTGAAGCTTTCTTT. Translation: CASSVQGDSEAFF.

V gene TRBV10-1 combines with J gene TRBJ2-7; the D is unclear. Germline V CDR1 and CDR2: WNHNN, SYGVQD (reference sequence). Trimming took 0 bases from V and 5 from J, leaving 8 bases between them. The CDR3 totals 13 residues. As DNA, the CDR3 is TGCGCCAGCAGTGAGTCAGGCCGAGACGAGCAGTACTTC. Its translation is CASSESGRDEQYF.

Details on this clone: This CDR3 is also generated by other DNA sequences in the sample. This rearrangement joins TRBV9 to TRBJ2-1, with TRBD1 identical over 8 bases. After removal of 3 bases from V and 1 base from J, the junction contained 6 bases not matched to a gene. This CDR3 region has 16 residues. CDR1 SGDLS and CDR2 YYNGEE come from the germline V gene. CDR3 residues: CASSAAGTGSYNEQFF. The DNA for the CDR3 is TGTGCCAGCAGCGCGGCCGGGACAGGATCCTACAATGAGCAGTTCTTC.

The chain uses TRBV7-8 and TRBJ2-1; TRBD2 matches 9 bases. V was pared by 5 bases and J by 0 bases, with 8 bases of the junction left unmatched. Germline V gene sequence: CDR1 SGHVS, CDR2 FQNEAQ. The CDR3 sequence is 17 residues long. CDR3 sequence reads: CASSHSGSRRSYNEQFF. CDR3 in DNA: TGTGCCAGCAGCCATAGCGGGAGCCGTCGCTCCTACAATGAGCAGTTCTTC.

As regards this clone: The identical CDR3 is also encoded by other nucleotide sequences in the sample. The chain couples TRBV14 to TRBJ2-7; D is uncertain. Germline CDR1 SGHDN, CDR2 FVKESK. V dropped 3 bases and J dropped 6 bases, with 6 bases sitting between them. The CDR3 consists of 11 residues. CDR3 nucleotides: TGTGCCAGCAGCCAGACCGGCGAGCAGTACTTC. This translates into CASSQTGEQYF.

The genes are TRBV9 and TRBJ2-7, with D tentatively TRBD1 (6 bases). Germline-derived CDR1 and CDR2 are SGDLS and YYNGEE. The V end lost 3 bases, the J end lost 0 bases, and 16 bases lay between the germline ends. The CDR3 spans 16 residues. The CDR3 is CASSARDKGNSYEQYF. Here the CDR3 DNA reads TGTGCCAGCAGCGCCCGGGACAAAGGTAACTCCTACGAGCAGTACTTC.

This rearrangement joins TRBV25-1 to TRBJ1-3; D is undetermined. V dropped 8 bases and J dropped 3 bases, with 11 bases sitting between them. This CDR3 contains 13 residues. CDR1 and CDR2 from the germline V gene are MGHDK and SYGVNS. The CDR3: CASGIAGGNTIYF. The CDR3 nucleotides read TGTGCCAGCGGAATCGCAGGTGGAAACACCATATATTTT.

The chain recombines TRBV5-4 with TRBJ2-6; 13 nucleotides align to TRBD2. The CDR3 consists of 18 residues. CDR1 SGHNT and CDR2 YYREEE come from the germline V gene (reference sequence). The V segment lost 4 bases and the J segment 0 bases; nucleotides outside the gene matches: 4. The chain's CDR3 is CASSAGLAGLSGANVLTF. The CDR3 region has the DNA TGTGCCAGCAGCGCGGGACTAGCGGGACTCTCTGGGGCCAACGTCCTGACTTTC.

CDR3 DNA sequence: TGTGCCAGCAGCTTGGAAAGGACAGGGGTAGAGACCCAGTACTTC. Its protein product is CASSLERTGVETQYF. The chain recombines TRBV5-6 with TRBJ2-5, with TRBD1 matching over 9 bases. The length of the CDR3 is 15 residues. V was clipped by 0 bases and J by 4 bases; unmatched bases: 4. Germline V gene data show CDR1 as SGHDT and CDR2 as YYEEEE.

The V and J genes are TRBV6-6 and TRBJ2-7, with 10 bases that match TRBD1. J lost 5 bases, V lost 5 bases, and 6 bases had no gene match. This CDR3 region has 14 residues. CDR1 is MNHNY and CDR2 is SVGAGI in the germline V gene (reference sequence). CDR3: CASSKPGQGNEQYF. As DNA, the CDR3 is TGTGCCAGCAGTAAGCCGGGACAGGGGAACGAGCAGTACTTC.

The chain employs TRBV28 and TRBJ1-2; tentative D call: TRBD1 (5 bases). CDR1 and CDR2 from the germline V gene are MDHEN and SYDVKM. CDR3 length: 13 residues. V gave up 4 bases and J gave up 5 bases, with 11 bases separating them. As DNA, the CDR3 is TGTGCCAGCAGTTCCCCAGGGTTGTATGGCTACACCTTC. Amino acids: CASSSPGLYGYTF.

The rearrangement links TRBV9 to TRBJ1-1; TRBD1 matches at 9 bases. The CDR3 totals 16 residues. Germline CDR1 reads SGDLS; CDR2 reads YYNGEE. V was pared by 0 bases and J by 10 bases, with 13 bases of the junction left unmatched. The CDR3, as DNA: TGTGCCAGCAGCGTAGTGGTGGGGACAGGGAAAGGCGCAGCTTTCTTT. It specifies CASSVVVGTGKGAAFF.